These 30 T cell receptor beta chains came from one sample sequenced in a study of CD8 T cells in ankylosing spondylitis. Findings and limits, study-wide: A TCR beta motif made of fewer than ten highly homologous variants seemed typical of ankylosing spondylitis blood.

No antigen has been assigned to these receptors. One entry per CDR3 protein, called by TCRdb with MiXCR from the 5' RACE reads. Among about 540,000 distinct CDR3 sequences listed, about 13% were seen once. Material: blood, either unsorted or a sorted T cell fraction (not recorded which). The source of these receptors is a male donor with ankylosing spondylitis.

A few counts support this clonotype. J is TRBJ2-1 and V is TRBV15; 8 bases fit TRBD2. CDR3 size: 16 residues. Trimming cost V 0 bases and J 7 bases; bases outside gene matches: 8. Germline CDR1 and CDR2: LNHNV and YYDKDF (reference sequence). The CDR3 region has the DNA TGTGCCACCAGCAGAGATCGGGAGGGACTGGGGAATGAGCAGTTCTTC. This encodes CATSRDREGLGNEQFF. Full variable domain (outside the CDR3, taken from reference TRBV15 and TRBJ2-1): DAMVIQNPRYQVTQFGKPVTLSCSQTLNHNVMYWYQQKSSQAPKLLFHYYDKDFNNEADTPDNFQSRRPNTSFCFLDIRSPGLGDTAMYLCATSRDREGLGNEQFFGPGTRLTVL.

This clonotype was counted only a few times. The CDR3 bases are TGTGCCTGGAGTGTAGCCAGGCCGACCTATAATTCACCCCTCCACTTT. It translates to CAWSVARPTYNSPLHF. V is TRBV30 and J is TRBJ1-6; D is undetermined. The CDR3 covers 16 residues. Germline V gene data show CDR1 as GTSNPN and CDR2 as SVGIG (reference sequence). V was trimmed by 0 bases and J by 2 bases, leaving 11 bases between them. The whole variable domain, remainder taken from reference TRBV30 and TRBJ1-6, is SQTIHQWPATLVQPVGSPLSLECTVEGTSNPNLYWYRQAAGRGLQLLFYSVGIGQISSEVPQNLSASRPQDRQFILSSKKLLLSDSGFYLCAWSVARPTYNSPLHFGNGTRLTVT.

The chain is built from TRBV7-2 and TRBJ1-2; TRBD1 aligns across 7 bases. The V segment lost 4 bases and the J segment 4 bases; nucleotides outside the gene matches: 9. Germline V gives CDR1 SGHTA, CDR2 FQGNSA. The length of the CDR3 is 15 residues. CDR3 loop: CASSYRDSGRYGYTF. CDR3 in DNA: TGTGCCAGCAGCTACCGGGACAGCGGACGCTATGGCTACACCTTC.

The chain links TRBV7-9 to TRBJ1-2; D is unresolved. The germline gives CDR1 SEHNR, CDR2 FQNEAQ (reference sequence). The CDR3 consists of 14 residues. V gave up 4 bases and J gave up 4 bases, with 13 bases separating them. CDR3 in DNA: TGTGCCAGCAGCTCCTTACCCGAGGGCTATGGCTACACCTTC. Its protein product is CASSSLPEGYGYTF. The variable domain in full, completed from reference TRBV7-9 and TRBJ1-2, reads DTGVSQNPRHKITKRGQNVTFRCDPISEHNRLYWYRQTLGQGPEFLTYFQNEAQLEKSRLLSDRFSAERPKGSFSTLEIQRTEQGDSAMYLCASSSLPEGYGYTFGSGTRLTVV.

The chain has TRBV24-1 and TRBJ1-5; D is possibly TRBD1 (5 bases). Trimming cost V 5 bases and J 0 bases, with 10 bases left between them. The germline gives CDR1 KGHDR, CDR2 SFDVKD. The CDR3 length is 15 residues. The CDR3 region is CATSAATVSNQPQHF. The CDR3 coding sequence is TGTGCCACCAGTGCCGCGACAGTTAGCAATCAGCCCCAGCATTTT.

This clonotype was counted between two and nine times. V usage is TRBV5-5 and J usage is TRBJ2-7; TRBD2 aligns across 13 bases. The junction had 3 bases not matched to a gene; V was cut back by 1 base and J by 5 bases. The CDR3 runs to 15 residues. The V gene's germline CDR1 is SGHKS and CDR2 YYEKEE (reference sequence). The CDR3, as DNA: TGTGCCAGCAGCTTGTGGACTAGCGGGAGCCACGAGCAGTACGTC. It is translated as CASSLWTSGSHEQYV.

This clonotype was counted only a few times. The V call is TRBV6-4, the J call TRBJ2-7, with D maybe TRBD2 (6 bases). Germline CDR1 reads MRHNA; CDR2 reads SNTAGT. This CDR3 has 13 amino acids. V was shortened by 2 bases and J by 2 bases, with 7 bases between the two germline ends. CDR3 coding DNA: TGTGCCAGCAGTGACCGGGGGACCTACGAGCAGTACGTC. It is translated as CASSDRGTYEQYV.

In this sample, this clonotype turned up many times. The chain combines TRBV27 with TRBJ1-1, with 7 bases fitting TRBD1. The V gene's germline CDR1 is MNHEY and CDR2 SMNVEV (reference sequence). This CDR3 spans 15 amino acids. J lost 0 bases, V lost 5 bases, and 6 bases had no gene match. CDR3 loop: CASSKWTGMNTEAFF. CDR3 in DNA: TGTGCCAGCAGTAAGTGGACAGGCATGAACACTGAAGCTTTCTTT.

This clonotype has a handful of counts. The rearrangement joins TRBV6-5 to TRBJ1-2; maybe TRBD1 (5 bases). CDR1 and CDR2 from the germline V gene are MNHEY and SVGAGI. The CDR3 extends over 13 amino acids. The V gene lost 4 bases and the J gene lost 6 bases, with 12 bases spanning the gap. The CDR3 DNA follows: TGTGCCAGCAGTTGGGGGTTCGGTGATGGCTACACCTTC. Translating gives CASSWGFGDGYTF.

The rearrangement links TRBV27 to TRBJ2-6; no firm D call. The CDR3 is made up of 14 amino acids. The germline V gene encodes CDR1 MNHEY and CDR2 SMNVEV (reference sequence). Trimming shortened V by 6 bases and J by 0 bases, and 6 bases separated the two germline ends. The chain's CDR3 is CASRAVSGANVLTF. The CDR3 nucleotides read TGTGCCAGCAGGGCGGTCTCTGGGGCCAACGTCCTGACTTTC.

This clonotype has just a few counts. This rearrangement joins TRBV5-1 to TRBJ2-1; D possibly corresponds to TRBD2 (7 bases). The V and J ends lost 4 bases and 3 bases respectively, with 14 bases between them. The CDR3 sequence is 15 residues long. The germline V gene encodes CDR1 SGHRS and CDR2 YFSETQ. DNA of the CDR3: TGCGCCAGCAGCCCAGGGGACTATTTCTACAATGAGCAGTTCTTC. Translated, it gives CASSPGDYFYNEQFF.

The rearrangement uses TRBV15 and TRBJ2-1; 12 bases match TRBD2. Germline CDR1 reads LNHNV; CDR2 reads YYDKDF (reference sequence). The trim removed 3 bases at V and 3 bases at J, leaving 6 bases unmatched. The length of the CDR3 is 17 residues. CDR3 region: CATSRGTTSGGYNEQFF. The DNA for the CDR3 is TGTGCCACCAGCAGGGGAACGACTAGCGGGGGCTACAATGAGCAGTTCTTC.

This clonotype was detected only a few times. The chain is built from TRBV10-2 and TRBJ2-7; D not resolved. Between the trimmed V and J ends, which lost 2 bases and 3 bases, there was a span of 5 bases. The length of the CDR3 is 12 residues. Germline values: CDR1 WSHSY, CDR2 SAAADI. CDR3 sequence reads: CASSEEDYEQYV. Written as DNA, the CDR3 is TGCGCCAGCAGTGAGGAGGACTACGAGCAGTACGTC.

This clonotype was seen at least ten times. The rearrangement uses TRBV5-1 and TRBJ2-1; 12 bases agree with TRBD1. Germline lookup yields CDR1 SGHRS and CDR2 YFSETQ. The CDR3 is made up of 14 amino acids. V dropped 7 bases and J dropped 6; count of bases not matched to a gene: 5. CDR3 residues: CASRGQGASNEQFF. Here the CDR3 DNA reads TGCGCCAGCCGGGGACAGGGGGCTTCCAATGAGCAGTTCTTC.

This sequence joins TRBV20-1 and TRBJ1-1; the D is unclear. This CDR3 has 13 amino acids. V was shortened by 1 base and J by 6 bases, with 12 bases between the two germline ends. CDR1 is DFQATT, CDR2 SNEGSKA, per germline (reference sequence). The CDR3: CSARAPDWAEAFF. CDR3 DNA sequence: TGCAGTGCTAGAGCCCCGGATTGGGCTGAAGCTTTCTTT.

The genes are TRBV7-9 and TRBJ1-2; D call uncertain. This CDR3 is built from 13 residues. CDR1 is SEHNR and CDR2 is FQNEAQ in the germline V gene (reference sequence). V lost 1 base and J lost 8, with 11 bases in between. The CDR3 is CASSLVRIGGYTF. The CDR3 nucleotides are TGTGCCAGCAGCTTAGTCAGGATCGGCGGCTACACCTTC.

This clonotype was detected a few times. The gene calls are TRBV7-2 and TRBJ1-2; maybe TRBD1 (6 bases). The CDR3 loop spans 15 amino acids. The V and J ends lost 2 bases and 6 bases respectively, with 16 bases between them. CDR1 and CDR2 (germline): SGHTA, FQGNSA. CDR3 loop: CASSLWSGARDGYTF. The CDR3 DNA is TGTGCCAGCAGCTTATGGTCGGGGGCTCGGGATGGCTACACCTTC.

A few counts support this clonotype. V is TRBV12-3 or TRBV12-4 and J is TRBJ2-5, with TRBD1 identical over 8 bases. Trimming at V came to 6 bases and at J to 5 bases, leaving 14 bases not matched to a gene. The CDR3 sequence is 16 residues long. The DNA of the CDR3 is TGTGCCAGCAGCCAGCATGGGACAGGAATTCTGGAGACCCAGTACTTC. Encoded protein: CASSQHGTGILETQYF.

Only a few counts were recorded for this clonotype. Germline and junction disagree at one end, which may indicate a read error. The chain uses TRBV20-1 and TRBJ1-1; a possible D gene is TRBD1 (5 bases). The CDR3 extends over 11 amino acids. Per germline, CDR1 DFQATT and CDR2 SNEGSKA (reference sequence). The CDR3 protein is CSARDSPGPTF. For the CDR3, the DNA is TGCAGTGCTAGAGATTCCCCAGGGCCGACCTTT.

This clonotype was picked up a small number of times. CDR3 coding DNA: TGTGCCAGCAGCGTTGGACAGGGGGCAGATACGCAGTATTTT. Protein product: CASSVGQGADTQYF. This chain uses TRBV9 with TRBJ2-3; the match to TRBD1 covers 10 bases. Germline CDR1 and CDR2: SGDLS and YYNGEE. The CDR3 runs 14 residues. With 2 bases clipped from V and 4 bases from J, the junction kept 1 base outside the gene matches.

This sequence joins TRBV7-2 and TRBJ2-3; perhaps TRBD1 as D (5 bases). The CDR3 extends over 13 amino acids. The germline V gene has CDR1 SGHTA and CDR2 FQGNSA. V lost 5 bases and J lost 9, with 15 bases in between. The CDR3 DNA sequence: TGTGCCAGCAGCACTTCCCAGGGCCGGACGCAGTATTTT. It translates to CASSTSQGRTQYF.

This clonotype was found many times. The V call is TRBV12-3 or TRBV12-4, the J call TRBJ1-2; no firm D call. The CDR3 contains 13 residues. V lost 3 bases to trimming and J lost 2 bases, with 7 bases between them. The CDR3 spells CASSFSGNYGYTF. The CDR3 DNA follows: TGTGCCAGCAGTTTTTCGGGAAACTATGGCTACACCTTC.

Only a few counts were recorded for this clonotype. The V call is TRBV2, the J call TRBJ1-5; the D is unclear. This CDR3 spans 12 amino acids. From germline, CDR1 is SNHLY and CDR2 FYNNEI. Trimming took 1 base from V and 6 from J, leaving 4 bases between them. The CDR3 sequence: CASSEGGQPQHF. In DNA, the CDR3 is TGTGCCAGCAGTGAAGGAGGTCAGCCCCAGCATTTT. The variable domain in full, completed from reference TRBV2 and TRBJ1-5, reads EPEVTQTPSHQVTQMGQEVILRCVPISNHLYFYWYRQILGQKVEFLVSFYNNEISEKSEIFDDQFSVERPDGSNFTLKIRSTKLEDSAMYFCASSEGGQPQHFGDGTRLSIL.

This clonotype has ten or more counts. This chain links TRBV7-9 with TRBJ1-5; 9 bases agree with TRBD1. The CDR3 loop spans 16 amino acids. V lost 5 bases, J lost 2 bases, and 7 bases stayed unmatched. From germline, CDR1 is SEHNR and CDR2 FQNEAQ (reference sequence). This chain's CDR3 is CASSRTGGGGNQPQHF. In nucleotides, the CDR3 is TGTGCCAGCAGCCGAACAGGGGGCGGCGGCAATCAGCCCCAGCATTTT.

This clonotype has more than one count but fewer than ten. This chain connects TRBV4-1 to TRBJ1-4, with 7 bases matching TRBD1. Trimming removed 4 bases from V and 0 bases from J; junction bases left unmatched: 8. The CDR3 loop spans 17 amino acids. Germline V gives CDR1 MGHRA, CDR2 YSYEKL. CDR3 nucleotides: TGCGCCAGCAGCCGCGGGACAGCGGATGCAACTAATGAAAAACTGTTTTTT. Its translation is CASSRGTADATNEKLFF.

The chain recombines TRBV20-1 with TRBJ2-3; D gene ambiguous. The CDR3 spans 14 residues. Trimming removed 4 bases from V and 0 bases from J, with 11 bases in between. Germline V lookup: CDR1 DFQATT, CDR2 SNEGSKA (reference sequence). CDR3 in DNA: TGCAGTGCTACCCGTAGTAGCAGCACAGATACGCAGTATTTT. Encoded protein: CSATRSSSTDTQYF.

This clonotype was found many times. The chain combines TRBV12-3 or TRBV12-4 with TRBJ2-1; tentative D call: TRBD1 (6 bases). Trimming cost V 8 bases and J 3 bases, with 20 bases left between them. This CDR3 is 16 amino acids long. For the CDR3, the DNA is TGTGCCAGCCGCCGAGGGGGACCGACCCTCTACAATGAGCAGTTCTTC. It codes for CASRRGGPTLYNEQFF.

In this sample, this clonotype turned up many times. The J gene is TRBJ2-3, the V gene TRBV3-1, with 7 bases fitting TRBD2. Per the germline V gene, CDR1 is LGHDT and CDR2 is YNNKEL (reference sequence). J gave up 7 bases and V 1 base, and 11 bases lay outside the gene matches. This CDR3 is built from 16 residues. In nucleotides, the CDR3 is TGTGCCAGCAGCCAAGCCCCTAGCGGAGGGGATCATACGCAGTATTTT. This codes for CASSQAPSGGDHTQYF.

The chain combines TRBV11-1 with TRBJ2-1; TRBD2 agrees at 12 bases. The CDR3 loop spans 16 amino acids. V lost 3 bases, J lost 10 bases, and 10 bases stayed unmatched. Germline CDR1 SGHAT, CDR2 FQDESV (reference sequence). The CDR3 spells CASSFRLAGARREQFF. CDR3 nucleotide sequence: TGTGCCAGCAGCTTCCGACTAGCGGGAGCAAGGAGGGAGCAGTTCTTC.

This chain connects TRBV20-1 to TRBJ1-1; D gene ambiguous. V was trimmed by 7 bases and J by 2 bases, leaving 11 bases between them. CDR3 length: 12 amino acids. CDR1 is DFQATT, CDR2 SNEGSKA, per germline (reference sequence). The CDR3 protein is CSVLAGNTEAFF. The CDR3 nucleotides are TGCAGTGTACTGGCAGGTAACACTGAAGCTTTCTTT.